This TCR beta chain originates from a study of T cell responses to AZD1222 COVID-19 vaccine. Study observations and caveats: Close to half of spike-specific TCRs reportedly recognize unmutated variant regions.

Sequencing used immunoSEQ multiplex PCR; TCRdb keeps in-frame clones, though not all of them. The data show about 85,000 clones, 86% seen once. Germline CDR1 is MDHEN and CDR2 is SYDVKM. Trimming removed 6 bases at V and 3 bases at J, with 9 bases between. The CDR3 spans 13 residues. This clone was seen only a few times. What it recognizes is unknown. This receptor was obtained from an adult in good health. The rearrangement links TRBV28 to TRBJ1-5, with D uncertain. Material: peripheral blood, obtained on day 0 of AZD1222 vaccination. The chain's CDR3 is CASRPGPNQPQHF. Written as DNA, the CDR3 is TGTGCCAGCAGGCCGGGTCCCAATCAGCCCCAGCATTTT. Supplemented by reference TRBV28 and TRBJ1-5, the full variable domain reads DVKVTQSSRYLVKRTGEKVFLECVQDMDHENMFWYRQDPGLGLRLIYFSYDVKMKEKGDIPEGYSVSREKKERFSLILESASTNQTSMYLCASRPGPNQPQHFGDGTRLSIL.